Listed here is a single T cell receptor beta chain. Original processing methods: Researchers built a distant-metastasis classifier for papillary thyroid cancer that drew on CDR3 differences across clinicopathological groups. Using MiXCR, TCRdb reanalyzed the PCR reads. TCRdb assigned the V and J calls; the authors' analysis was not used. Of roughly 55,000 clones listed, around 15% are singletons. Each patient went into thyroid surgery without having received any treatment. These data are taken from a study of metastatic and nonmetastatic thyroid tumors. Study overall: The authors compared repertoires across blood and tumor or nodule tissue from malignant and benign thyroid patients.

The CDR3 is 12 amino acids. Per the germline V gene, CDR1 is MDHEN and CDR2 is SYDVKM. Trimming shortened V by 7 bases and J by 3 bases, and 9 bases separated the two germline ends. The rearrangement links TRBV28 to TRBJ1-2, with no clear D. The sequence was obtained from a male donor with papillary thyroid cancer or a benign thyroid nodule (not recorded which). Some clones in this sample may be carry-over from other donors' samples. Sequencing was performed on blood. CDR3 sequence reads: CASIAGDYGYTF. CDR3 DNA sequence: TGTGCCAGCATAGCTGGGGACTATGGCTACACCTTC.